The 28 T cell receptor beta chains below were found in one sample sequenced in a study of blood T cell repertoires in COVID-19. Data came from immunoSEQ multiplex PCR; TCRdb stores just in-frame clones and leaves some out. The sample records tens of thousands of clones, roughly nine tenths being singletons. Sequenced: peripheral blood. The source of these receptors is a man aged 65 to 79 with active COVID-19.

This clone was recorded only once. The CDR3 bases are TGTGCCAGCCAACCCTCCACTGGGACCCAGTACTTC. It encodes CASQPSTGTQYF. The rearrangement links TRBV27 to TRBJ2-5; D not resolved. Germline values: CDR1 MNHEY, CDR2 SMNVEV (reference sequence). This CDR3 has 12 amino acids. Between the trimmed V and J ends, which lost 8 bases and 7 bases, there was a span of 14 bases.

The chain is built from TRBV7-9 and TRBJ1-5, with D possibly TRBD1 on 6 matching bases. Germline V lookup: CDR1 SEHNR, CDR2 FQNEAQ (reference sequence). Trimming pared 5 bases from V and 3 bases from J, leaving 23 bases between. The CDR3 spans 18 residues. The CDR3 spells CASSPSWGGQGFNQPQHF. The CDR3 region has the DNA TGTGCCAGCAGCCCCAGTTGGGGGGGGCAGGGCTTCAATCAGCCCCAGCATTTT.

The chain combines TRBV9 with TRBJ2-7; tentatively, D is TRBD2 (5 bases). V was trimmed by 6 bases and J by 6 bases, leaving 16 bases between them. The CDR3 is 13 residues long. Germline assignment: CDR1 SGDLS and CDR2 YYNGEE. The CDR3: CASTRDPGGEQYF. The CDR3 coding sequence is TGTGCCAGCACCCGGGATCCAGGTGGCGAGCAGTACTTC.

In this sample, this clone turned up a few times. CDR3 sequence: CASSPDRGAYNSPLHF. The CDR3 nucleotides read TGTGCCAGCAGCCCGGACAGGGGTGCTTATAATTCACCCCTCCACTTT. V is TRBV5-6 and J is TRBJ1-6, with 9 positions matching TRBD1. Trimming removed 4 bases from V and 4 bases from J; junction bases left unmatched: 6. The CDR3 runs 16 residues. CDR1 SGHDT and CDR2 YYEEEE come from the germline V gene.

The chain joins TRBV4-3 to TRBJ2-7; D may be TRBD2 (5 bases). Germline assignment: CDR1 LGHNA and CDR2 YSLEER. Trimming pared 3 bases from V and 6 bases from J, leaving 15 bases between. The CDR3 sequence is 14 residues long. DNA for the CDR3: TGCGCCAGCAGCCAGCGGGTACATTTCGGCGAGCAGTACTTC. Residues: CASSQRVHFGEQYF.

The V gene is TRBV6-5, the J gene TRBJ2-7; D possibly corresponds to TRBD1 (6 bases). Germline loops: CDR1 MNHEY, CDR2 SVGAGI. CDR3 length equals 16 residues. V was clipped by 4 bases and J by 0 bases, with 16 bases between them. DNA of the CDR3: TGTGCCAGCAGTTCCCCACGGACAGAGACCTCCTACGAGCAGTACTTC. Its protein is CASSSPRTETSYEQYF.

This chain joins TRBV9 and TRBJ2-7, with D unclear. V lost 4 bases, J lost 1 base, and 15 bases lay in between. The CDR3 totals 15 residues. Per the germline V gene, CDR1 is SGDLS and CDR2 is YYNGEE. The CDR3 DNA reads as TGTGCCAGCAGCCCAGGTGACCTCCGATCCTACGAGCAGTACTTC. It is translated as CASSPGDLRSYEQYF. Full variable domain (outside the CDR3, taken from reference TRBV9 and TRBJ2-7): DSGVTQTPKHLITATGQRVTLRCSPRSGDLSVYWYQQSLDQGLQFLIQYYNGEERAKGNILERFSAQQFPDLHSELNLSSLELGDSALYFCASSPGDLRSYEQYFGPGTRLTVT.

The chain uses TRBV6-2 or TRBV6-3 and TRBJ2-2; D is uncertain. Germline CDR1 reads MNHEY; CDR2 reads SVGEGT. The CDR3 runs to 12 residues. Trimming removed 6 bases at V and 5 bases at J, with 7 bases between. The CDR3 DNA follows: TGTGCCAGCAGCCTAAAAACCGGGGAGCTGTTTTTT. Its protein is CASSLKTGELFF.

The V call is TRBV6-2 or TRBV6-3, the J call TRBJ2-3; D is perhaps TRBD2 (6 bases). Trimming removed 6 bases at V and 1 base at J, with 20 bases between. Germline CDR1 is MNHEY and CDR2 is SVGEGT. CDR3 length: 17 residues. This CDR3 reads CASSPRGGGIGTDTQYF. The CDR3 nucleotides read TGTGCCAGCAGCCCGAGGGGTGGCGGGATCGGCACAGATACGCAGTATTTT.

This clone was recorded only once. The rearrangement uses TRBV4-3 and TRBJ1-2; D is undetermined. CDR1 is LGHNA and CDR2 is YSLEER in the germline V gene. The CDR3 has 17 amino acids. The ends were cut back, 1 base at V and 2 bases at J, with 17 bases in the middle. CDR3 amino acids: CASSQGGGAVINYGYTF. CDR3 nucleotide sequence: TGCGCCAGCAGCCAAGGTGGCGGAGCAGTCATCAACTATGGCTACACCTTC.

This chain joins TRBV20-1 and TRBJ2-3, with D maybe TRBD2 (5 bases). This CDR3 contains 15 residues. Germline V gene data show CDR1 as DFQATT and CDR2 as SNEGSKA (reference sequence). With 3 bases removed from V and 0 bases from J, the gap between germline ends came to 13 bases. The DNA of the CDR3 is TGCAGTGCTAGTGGAGCGGAACATAGCACAGATACGCAGTATTTT. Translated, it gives CSASGAEHSTDTQYF.

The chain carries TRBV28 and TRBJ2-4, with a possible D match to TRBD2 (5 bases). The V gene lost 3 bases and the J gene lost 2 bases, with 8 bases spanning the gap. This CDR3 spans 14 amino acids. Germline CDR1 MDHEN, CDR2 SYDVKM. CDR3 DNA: TGTGCCAGCAGTTTTCAGCGGTCCAAAAACATTCAGTACTTC. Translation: CASSFQRSKNIQYF.

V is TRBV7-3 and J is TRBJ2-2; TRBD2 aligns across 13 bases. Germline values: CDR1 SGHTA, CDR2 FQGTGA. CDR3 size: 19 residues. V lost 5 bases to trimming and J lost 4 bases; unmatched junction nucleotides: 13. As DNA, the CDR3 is TGTGCCAGCAGCCCCCTCACACGACGACTAGCGGGAGGCACCGGGGAGCTGTTTTTT. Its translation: CASSPLTRRLAGGTGELFF.

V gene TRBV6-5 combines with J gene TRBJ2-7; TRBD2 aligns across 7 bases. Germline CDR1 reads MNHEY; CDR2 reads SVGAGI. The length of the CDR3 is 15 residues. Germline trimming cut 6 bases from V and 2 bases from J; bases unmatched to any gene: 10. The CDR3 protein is CASRLGLVVPYEQYF. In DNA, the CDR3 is TGTGCCAGCAGACTCGGACTAGTTGTTCCCTACGAGCAGTACTTC.

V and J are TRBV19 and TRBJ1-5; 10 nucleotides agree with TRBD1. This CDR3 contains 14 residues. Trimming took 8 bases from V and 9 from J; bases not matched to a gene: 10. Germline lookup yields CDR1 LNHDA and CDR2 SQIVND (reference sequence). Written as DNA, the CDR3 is TGTGCCAGTCCCGAGGGACAGGGGTGGGGGCCCCAGCATTTT. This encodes CASPEGQGWGPQHF.

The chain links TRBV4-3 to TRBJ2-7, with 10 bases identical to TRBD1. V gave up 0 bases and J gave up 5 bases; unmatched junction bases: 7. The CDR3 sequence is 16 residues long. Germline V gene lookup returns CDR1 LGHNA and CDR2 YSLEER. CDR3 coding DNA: TGCGCCAGCAGCCAAGATGCGGGGGGACAGGGGAACGAGCAGTACTTC. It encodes CASSQDAGGQGNEQYF.

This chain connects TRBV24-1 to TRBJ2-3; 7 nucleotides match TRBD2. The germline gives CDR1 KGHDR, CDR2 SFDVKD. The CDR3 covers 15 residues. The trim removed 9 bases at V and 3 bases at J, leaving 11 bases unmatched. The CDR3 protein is CATARGETGTDTQYF. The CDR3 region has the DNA TGTGCCACCGCCCGGGGGGAGACGGGGACAGATACGCAGTATTTT.

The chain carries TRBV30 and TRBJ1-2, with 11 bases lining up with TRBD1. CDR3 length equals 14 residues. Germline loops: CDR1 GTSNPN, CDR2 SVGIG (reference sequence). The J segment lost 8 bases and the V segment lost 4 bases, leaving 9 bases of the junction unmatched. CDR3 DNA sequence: TGTGCCTGGACCAAGGACAGGGGGCCAGGGGGCTACACCTTC. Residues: CAWTKDRGPGGYTF.

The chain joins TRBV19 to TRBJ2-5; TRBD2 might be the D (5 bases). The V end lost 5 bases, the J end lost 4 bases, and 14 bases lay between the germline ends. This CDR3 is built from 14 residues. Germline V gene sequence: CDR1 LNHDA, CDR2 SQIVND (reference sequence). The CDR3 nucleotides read TGTGCCAGTAGTGGACTGTCGTCGGCAGAGACCCAGTACTTC. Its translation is CASSGLSSAETQYF.

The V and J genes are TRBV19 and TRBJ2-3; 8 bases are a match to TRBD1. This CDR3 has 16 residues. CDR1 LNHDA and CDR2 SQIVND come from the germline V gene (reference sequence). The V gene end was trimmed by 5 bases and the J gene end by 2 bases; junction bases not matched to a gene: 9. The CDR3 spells CASSGDRSYSTDTQYF. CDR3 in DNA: TGTGCCAGTAGTGGGGACAGGTCTTATTCCACAGATACGCAGTATTTT.

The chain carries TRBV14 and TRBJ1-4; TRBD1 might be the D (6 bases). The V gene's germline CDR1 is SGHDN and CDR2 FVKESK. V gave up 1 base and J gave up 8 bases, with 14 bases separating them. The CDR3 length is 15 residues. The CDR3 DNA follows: TGTGCCAGCAGCCAAGGAAGGTACAGGGACGAAAAACTGTTTTTT. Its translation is CASSQGRYRDEKLFF.

The CDR3, as DNA: TGTGCCAGCAGCGGACGGACTAGCGGGACCCCCCATGAGCAGTTCTTC. Translating gives CASSGRTSGTPHEQFF. This chain connects TRBV5-4 to TRBJ2-1; 12 bases are shared with TRBD2. CDR1 and CDR2 from the germline V gene are SGHNT and YYREEE (reference sequence). The ends lost 4 bases at V and 8 bases at J; junction bases unmatched: 10. The CDR3 runs to 16 residues.

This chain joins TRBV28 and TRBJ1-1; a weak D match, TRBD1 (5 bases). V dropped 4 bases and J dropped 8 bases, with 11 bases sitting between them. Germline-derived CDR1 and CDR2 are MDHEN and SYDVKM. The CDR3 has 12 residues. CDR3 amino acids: CASSSPTEEAFF. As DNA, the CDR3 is TGTGCCAGCAGTTCCCCGACAGAAGAAGCTTTCTTT.

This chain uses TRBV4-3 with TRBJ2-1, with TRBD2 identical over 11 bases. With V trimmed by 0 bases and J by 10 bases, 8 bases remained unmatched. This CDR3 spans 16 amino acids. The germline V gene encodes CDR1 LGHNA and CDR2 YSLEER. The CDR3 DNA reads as TGCGCCAGCAGCCAAGACCCTACTAGCGGGAGTGGGGAGCAGTTCTTC. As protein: CASSQDPTSGSGEQFF.

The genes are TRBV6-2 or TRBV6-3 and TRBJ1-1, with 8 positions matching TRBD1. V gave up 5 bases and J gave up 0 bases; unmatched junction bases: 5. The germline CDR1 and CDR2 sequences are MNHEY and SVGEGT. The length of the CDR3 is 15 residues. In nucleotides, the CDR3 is TGTGCCAGCAGTACCGGGGGACAGGTGAACACTGAAGCTTTCTTT. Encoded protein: CASSTGGQVNTEAFF.

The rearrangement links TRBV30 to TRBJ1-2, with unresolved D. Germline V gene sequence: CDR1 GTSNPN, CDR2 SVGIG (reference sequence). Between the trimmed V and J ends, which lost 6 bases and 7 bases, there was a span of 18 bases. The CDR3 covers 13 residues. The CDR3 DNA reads TGTGCCTGTAGCCCGGGTTTTAGTTTTGGCTACACCTTC. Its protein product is CACSPGFSFGYTF.

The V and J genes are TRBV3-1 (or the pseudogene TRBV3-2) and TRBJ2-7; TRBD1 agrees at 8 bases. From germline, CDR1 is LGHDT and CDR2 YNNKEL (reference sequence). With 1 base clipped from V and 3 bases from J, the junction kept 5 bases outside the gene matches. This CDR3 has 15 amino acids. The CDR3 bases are TGTGCCAGCAGCCAAGTCCAGGGGGCGGGCTACGAGCAGTACTTC. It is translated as CASSQVQGAGYEQYF.

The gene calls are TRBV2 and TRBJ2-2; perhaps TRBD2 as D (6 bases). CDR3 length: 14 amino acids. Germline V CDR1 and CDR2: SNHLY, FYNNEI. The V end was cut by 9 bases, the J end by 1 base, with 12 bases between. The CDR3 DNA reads TGTGCCAGGGGAGGAAGGGGGAACACCGGGGAGCTGTTTTTT. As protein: CARGGRGNTGELFF.